The present T cell receptor (beta chain) was sequenced within a study of T cell repertoires in cytomegalovirus infection. Study information: Selected CMV epitopes included recently identified HLA-C-restricted ones as well as well-studied HLA-B-restricted ones. In public TCR beta signatures, there were indications of both CMV infection and matching HLA type.

V shed 8 bases and J 7 bases; nucleotides not matched to a gene: 6. Germline values: CDR1 LNHDA, CDR2 SQIVND (reference sequence). The CDR3 runs to 13 residues. As concerns this clonotype: Its antigen remains unknown.

Each CDR3 protein is one row after TCRdb ran MiXCR on the reads. In the table there are about 830,000 distinct CDR3 sequences, less than 35% of which are singletons. This receptor was identified in a human donor in good health (CMV status not recorded). Some clones in this sample may be carry-over from other donors' samples. The chain carries TRBV19 and TRBJ1-5, with 9 positions matching TRBD1. The material sequenced was cultured CD8+ T cells from PBMCs, taken from culture after CMV antigen stimulation. The CDR3 reads CASGTGWGQPQHF. The CDR3 DNA is TGTGCCAGTGGGACAGGGTGGGGACAGCCCCAGCATTTT.